These 26 T cell receptor beta chains share one sample of origin, sequenced in a study of tumor and adjacent non-tumor tissue in lung cancer. The library came from three nested PCR rounds adapted from ARM-PCR protocols. TCRdb reprocessed the multiplex PCR reads via MiXCR and lists one record per CDR3 protein. The sample consists of roughly 76,000 distinct CDR3 sequences, less than 75% of them appearing once. RNA was extracted from bulk tissue without any cell sorting. Sequenced: lung tumor tissue. These receptors came from a woman aged 65 to 85 with non-small cell lung cancer.

Regarding this clonotype: One junction end does not reproduce the germline sequence, and a read error may be involved. This rearrangement joins TRBV11-1 to TRBJ2-3; D is unresolved. Germline V gene sequence: CDR1 SGHAT, CDR2 FQDESV (reference sequence). The CDR3 spans 13 residues. The CDR3 reads CAAEVKRTDTQYF. For the CDR3, the DNA is TGTGCCGCCGAAGTTAAGCGCACAGATACGCAATATTTT.

The rearrangement links TRBV28 to TRBJ1-1, with 7 bases aligning to TRBD1. CDR3 size: 14 residues. With V trimmed by 4 bases and J by 5 bases, 7 bases remained unmatched. Germline CDR1 MDHEN, CDR2 SYDVKM. The CDR3 DNA is TGTGCCAGCAGTTCGGGACAGCGAATAACTGAAGCTTTCTTT. This codes for CASSSGQRITEAFF. Variable domain in full (rest from reference TRBV28 and TRBJ1-1): DVKVTQSSRYLVKRTGEKVFLECVQDMDHENMFWYRQDPGLGLRLIYFSYDVKMKEKGDIPEGYSVSREKKERFSLILESASTNQTSMYLCASSSGQRITEAFFGQGTRLTVV.

A note on this clonotype: A read error may account for a junction end that differs from germline. CDR3 in DNA: TGTGCCAGCAGACTGGACATATCTGGGGCCGACGTCCTGACTTTC. This sequence encodes CASRLDISGADVLTF. V is TRBV6-5 and J is TRBJ2-6, with a possible D match to TRBD1 (5 bases). Germline assignment: CDR1 MNHEY and CDR2 SVGAGI. CDR3 length: 15 residues.

As to this clonotype: The junction shows a germline mismatch at one end, possibly a read error. This chain uses TRBV12-3 or TRBV12-4 with TRBJ2-3; D gene ambiguous. The CDR3 runs to 13 residues. CDR3 bases: TGTGTCAGCACTCTCTCCGGCACAGATACGCAGTATTTT. Translated, it gives CVSTLSGTDTQYF.

The chain recombines TRBV29-1 with TRBJ2-2; 8 nucleotides line up with TRBD2. This CDR3 contains 12 residues. J was trimmed by 6 bases and V by 7 bases; bases with no gene match: 4. Germline assignment: CDR1 SQVTM and CDR2 ANQGSEA. DNA for the CDR3: TGCAGCGCAAGCGGGGGCTCCGGGGAGCTGTTTTTT. As protein: CSASGGSGELFF.

This clonotype was counted once. CDR3 in amino acids: CSTNRDSITTEAFF. CDR3 coding DNA: TGCAGTACTAACCGGGACAGCATAACCACTGAAGCTTTCTTT. The gene calls are TRBV20-1 and TRBJ1-1, with 7 bases identical to TRBD1. After removal of 8 bases from V and 4 bases from J, the junction contained 13 bases not matched to a gene. The CDR3 extends over 14 amino acids. Germline assignment: CDR1 DFQATT and CDR2 SNEGSKA (reference sequence).

CDR3 residues: CASSSSRWLDTQYF. The CDR3 DNA reads TGTGCCAGCAGTTCCTCTCGGTGGTTAGATACGCAGTATTTT. The chain employs TRBV6-5 and TRBJ2-3; D not resolved. V gave up 4 bases and J gave up 5 bases, with 13 bases separating them. The germline CDR1 and CDR2 sequences are MNHEY and SVGAGI. This CDR3 has 14 amino acids.

Concerning this clonotype: Since no conserved phenylalanine or tryptophan closes the CDR3, a read error is the likely cause. The J gene is TRBJ1-1, the V gene TRBV29-1; D is ambiguous. The CDR3 runs to 11 residues. The germline CDR1 and CDR2 sequences are SQVTM and ANQGSEA. This CDR3 is CRVERNTEAFL. CDR3 DNA: TGCAGAGTTGAACGGAACACTGAAGCTTTCTTA.

This clonotype is medium-sized by share. The chain uses TRBV29-1 and TRBJ2-1; TRBD1 agrees at 9 bases. The CDR3 contains 15 residues. Per the germline V gene, CDR1 is SQVTM and CDR2 is ANQGSEA. The J segment lost 4 bases and the V segment lost 4 bases, leaving 8 bases of the junction unmatched. CDR3 amino acids: CSVAIETGGYNEQFF. The CDR3 DNA reads TGCAGCGTTGCAATAGAGACAGGGGGTTACAATGAGCAGTTCTTC.

V is TRBV20-1 and J is TRBJ1-2, with D possibly matching TRBD1 (5 bases). The V end was cut by 6 bases, the J end by 8 bases, with 19 bases between. The germline CDR1 and CDR2 sequences are DFQATT and SNEGSKA (reference sequence). The CDR3 extends over 13 amino acids. This CDR3 reads CSAPELGLVGYTF. In nucleotides, the CDR3 is TGCAGTGCCCCAGAACTGGGGCTGGTAGGCTACACCTTC.

This chain connects TRBV6-1 to TRBJ2-1; TRBD1 is a possible D gene (8 bases). CDR1 MNHNS and CDR2 SASEGT come from the germline V gene. CDR3 length equals 13 residues. Trimming took off 11 bases at V and 10 bases at J, with 21 bases between the two ends. This CDR3 reads CAGNDLQGGEQFF. CDR3 nucleotide sequence: TGTGCCGGCAATGACTTACAGGGGGGGGAGCAGTTCTTC.

The gene calls are TRBV24-1 and TRBJ2-1; TRBD2 matches 9 bases. The CDR3 is 17 residues long. The ends lost 10 bases at V and 10 bases at J; junction bases unmatched: 22. Looked up from germline, CDR1 is KGHDR and CDR2 is SFDVKD. The chain's CDR3 is CATSDFTSGIAGDEQFF. CDR3 sequence (DNA): TGTGCCACTAGCGATTTTACTTCGGGAATAGCGGGAGACGAGCAGTTCTTC.

The chain uses TRBV5-6 and TRBJ2-7; 9 bases align to TRBD2. There are 14 residues in the CDR3. Losses at the gene ends were 3 bases for V and 11 bases for J; bases not matched to a gene: 12. The germline gives CDR1 SGHDT, CDR2 YYEEEE. CDR3 residues: CASSSYSGSYGEYF. The CDR3 DNA reads as TGTGCCAGCAGCTCCTATAGCGGGAGCTACGGGGAGTACTTC.

The count of this clonotype is one. At one end, the junction sequence differs from germline, possibly due to a read error. The chain carries TRBV6-1 and TRBJ2-7; the D is unclear. The CDR3 runs 12 residues. Germline V lookup: CDR1 MNHNS, CDR2 SASEGT. The CDR3, as DNA: TGTGCTAGCATTGAAACATTTTACGAGCAGTACTTC. This translates into CASIETFYEQYF.

This clonotype was seen ten or more times. The genes are TRBV6-1 and TRBJ2-1; D is unresolved. Germline CDR1 reads MNHNS; CDR2 reads SASEGT. The CDR3 loop spans 13 amino acids. Trimming cost V 11 bases and J 5 bases, with 16 bases left between them. CDR3 coding DNA: TGTGCCTGCATGGGTCCACTTAACAATGAGCAGTTCTTC. Translating gives CACMGPLNNEQFF.

The genes are TRBV18 and TRBJ2-1; no clear D. CDR1 and CDR2 (germline): KGHSH, LQKENI. Trimming took off 2 bases at V and 6 bases at J, with 11 bases between the two ends. The CDR3 has 14 residues. The CDR3 DNA reads as TGTGCCAGCTCACCAGACCAAAACTTCAATGAGCAGTTCTTC. Amino acids: CASSPDQNFNEQFF.

As concerns this clonotype: The junction departs from germline at one end; a sequencing error may be responsible. The chain recombines TRBV6-5 with TRBJ2-7, with D hard to call. CDR1 is MNHEY and CDR2 is SVGAGI in the germline V gene. This CDR3 is 14 amino acids long. Here the CDR3 DNA reads TGTACCAGCACCCTAAACTTTCGCTCCTACGAGCAGTATTTC. Amino acid sequence: CTSTLNFRSYEQYF.

Turning to this clonotype: With a much larger clone just one base away, this may be a read error. V usage is TRBV11-2 and J usage is TRBJ2-1; D uncertain. The CDR3 has 18 amino acids. V lost 1 base to trimming and J lost 1 base, with 17 bases between them. Germline-derived CDR1 and CDR2 are SGHAT and FQNNGV. CDR3 DNA sequence: TGTGCCAGCAGCTTAGCCTCCTCCGCAGCCGGTTCCTACAATGAGCAGTTCTTC. Protein: CASSLASSAAGSYNEQFF.

The gene calls are TRBV7-8 and TRBJ2-1; D not certain. V was cut by 1 base and J by 3 bases, with 13 bases left in between. Germline V gene lookup returns CDR1 SGHVS and CDR2 FQNEAQ. The CDR3 contains 16 residues. The DNA for the CDR3 is TGTGCCAGCAGCTTAGTGGTAGCTACCGGCTACAATGAGCAGTTCTTC. Translated: CASSLVVATGYNEQFF. Full variable domain (outside the CDR3, taken from reference TRBV7-8 and TRBJ2-1): GAGVSQSPRYKVAKRGQDVALRCDPISGHVSLFWYQQALGQGPEFLTYFQNEAQLDKSGLPSDRFFAERPEGSVSTLKIQRTQQEDSAVYLCASSLVVATGYNEQFFGPGTRLTVL.

This clonotype was recorded at least ten times. The chain combines TRBV6-5 with TRBJ1-4; D not resolved. V shed 0 bases and J shed 6 bases, with 8 bases lying between them. The CDR3 length is 14 residues. Germline CDR1 MNHEY, CDR2 SVGAGI. The CDR3 DNA is TGTGCCAGCAGTTACTCCCGGCGGGATGAAAAACTGTTTTTT. Its protein is CASSYSRRDEKLFF.

Details on this clonotype: This CDR3 fails to terminate in the conserved phenylalanine or tryptophan, so it likely reflects a read error. The V call is TRBV11-1, the J call TRBJ2-1; 8 nucleotides line up with TRBD2. V was pared by 5 bases and J by 8 bases, with 8 bases of the junction left unmatched. CDR1 and CDR2 (germline): SGHAT, FQDESV (reference sequence). This CDR3 spans 14 amino acids. The CDR3 sequence: CASSPREDCYEQFL. The CDR3 region has the DNA TGTGCCAGCAGCCCGCGGGAGGACTGCTATGAGCAGTTCCTC.

This clonotype is termed medium-sized. The rearrangement uses TRBV29-1 and TRBJ2-3, with TRBD2 matching over 9 bases. Losses at the gene ends were 4 bases for V and 0 bases for J; bases not matched to a gene: 5. The V gene's germline CDR1 is SQVTM and CDR2 ANQGSEA. This CDR3 region has 15 residues. The CDR3 reads CSVALAGESTDTQYF. Here the CDR3 DNA reads TGCAGCGTTGCTTTAGCGGGGGAGAGCACAGATACGCAGTATTTT.

As for this clonotype: A read error is possible here, since a much larger clone lies one base away. The chain carries TRBV28 and TRBJ2-3; D unresolved. Germline CDR1 MDHEN, CDR2 SYDVKM. Trimming shortened V by 6 bases and J by 2 bases, and 12 bases separated the two germline ends. This CDR3 spans 14 amino acids. The CDR3 protein is CASSHSEFTDTQYF. The CDR3 DNA reads as TGTGCCAGCAGCCATTCAGAATTCACAGATACGCAGTATTTT.

This sequence joins TRBV4-1 and TRBJ1-5, with D perhaps matching TRBD1 (5 bases). Trimming left V 9 bases short and J 2 bases short, with 23 bases between. This CDR3 region has 17 residues. Germline lookup yields CDR1 MGHRA and CDR2 YSYEKL. The chain's CDR3 is CASSTGVTLNCNQPQHF. DNA for the CDR3: TGCGCCAGTAGCACAGGAGTAACTTTGAATTGCAATCAGCCCCAGCATTTT.

As to this clonotype: One end of the junction does not line up with germline, which may come from a read error. This chain joins TRBV11-3 and TRBJ2-5; weak D call: TRBD1 (6 bases). The CDR3 runs to 14 residues. Germline V gene sequence: CDR1 SGHNT, CDR2 YENEEA. CDR3 loop: CASILKQGQETQHF. DNA for the CDR3: TGTGCCAGCATCTTAAAACAGGGCCAAGAGACCCAGCACTTC. The whole variable domain, remainder taken from reference TRBV11-3 and TRBJ2-5, is EAGVVQSPRYKIIEKKQPVAFWCNPISGHNTLYWYLQNLGQGPELLIRYENEEAVDDSQLPKDRFSAERLKGVDSTLKIQPAELGDSAVYLCASILKQGQETQHFGPGTRLLVL.

Remarks on this clonotype: A read error may explain this, as a much larger clone is one base away. The chain links TRBV28 to TRBJ2-7; D call uncertain. V gave up 6 bases and J gave up 3 bases, with 9 bases separating them. CDR1 MDHEN and CDR2 SYDVKM come from the germline V gene. CDR3 size: 12 residues. CDR3 sequence reads: CASSQKGYEQYF. The CDR3 nucleotides are TGTGCCAGCAGCCAAAAGGGCTACGAGCAGTACTTC.